The clone carrying this T cell receptor (beta chain) was seen only a few times. Antigen unknown. In the PCR, 60 Vbeta and 13 Jbeta primers were used. Sequencing was performed with immunoSEQ multiplex PCR; in TCRdb, only in-frame clones are kept and a portion is missing. The sample lists about 130,000 clones, roughly 74% occurring once. The CDR3 sequence is 17 residues long. The J segment lost 4 bases and the V segment lost 4 bases, leaving 13 bases of the junction unmatched. Germline values: CDR1 MNHNS, CDR2 SASEGT. These data originate in a study of cytomegalovirus exposure and HLA in healthy donors. The wider study: Most donors, around 81% of more than 300 genotyped, fell in the Caucasian-associated ancestry cluster.

Study findings and constraints: Some V segments could not be told apart, so they were left out, TRBV6-2 and TRBV6-3 among them. In a later analysis, most CMV-associated TCR beta chains appeared HLA-restricted.

Sequencing input: PBMCs. This clonotype was obtained from a male donor in good health and CMV-seronegative. The gene calls are TRBV6-1 and TRBJ2-4; the match to TRBD1 covers 7 bases. DNA of the CDR3: TGTGCCAGCAGTGGCTGGGACAGTTCTTGGGGGAAAAACATTCAGTACTTC. As protein: CASSGWDSSWGKNIQYF.